The clone carrying this T cell receptor (beta chain) is a singleton in its sample. The method was immunoSEQ multiplex PCR; TCRdb's version includes in-frame clones alone and lacks a portion of them. The sample has roughly 68,000 clones, roughly 95% seen once. In germline, CDR1 is MDHEN, CDR2 SYDVKM. With 6 bases removed from V and 1 base from J, the gap between germline ends came to 15 bases. The length of the CDR3 is 15 residues. The sequencing input was PBMCs. The TCR comes from a man in his forties or fifties with rheumatoid arthritis. The genes are TRBV28 and TRBJ1-1; D is possibly TRBD1 (6 bases). The chain's CDR3 is CASSHFVGANTEAFF. CDR3 DNA sequence: TGTGCCAGCAGCCATTTCGTGGGGGCGAACACTGAAGCTTTCTTT.